The 14 T cell receptor beta chains given below trace back to one sample, sequenced in a study of T cell responses to AZD1222 COVID-19 vaccine. Libraries were prepared by immunoSEQ multiplex PCR; TCRdb keeps only in-frame clonotypes and omits some of them. Of about 120,000 clones listed, about nine tenths were seen once; the top ten hold more than 6.5%. The starting material was peripheral blood, obtained on day 0 of AZD1222 vaccination. Receptors were obtained from an adult in good health.

V is TRBV21-1 and J is TRBJ2-6; TRBD2, the D gene given by the table, was not confirmed from the DNA. TRBV21-1 is a pseudogene locus. The CDR3 is 17 residues long. In nucleotides, the CDR3 is TGTGCCAGCAGGAGGGGGAGGGCCAACTCTGGGGCCAACGTCCTGACTTTC. This translates into CASRRGRANSGANVLTF.

The chain employs TRBV25-1 and TRBJ1-2, with 7 bases matching TRBD1. This CDR3 has 14 amino acids. Germline-derived CDR1 and CDR2 are MGHDK and SYGVNS. With 3 bases clipped from V and 8 bases from J, the junction kept 9 bases outside the gene matches. The CDR3 DNA reads TGTGCCAGCAGTGAGAGGGGGGACAGTCCCGGCTACACCTTC. Translated: CASSERGDSPGYTF.

The chain recombines TRBV6-2 or TRBV6-3 with TRBJ1-1; D is unclear. The CDR3 totals 12 residues. The V end was cut by 2 bases, the J end by 4 bases, with 5 bases between. Germline V CDR1 and CDR2: MNHEY, SVGEGT. The DNA of the CDR3 is TGTGCCAGCAGTTACACCTTCACTGAAGCTTTCTTT. Amino acid sequence: CASSYTFTEAFF.

The rearrangement uses TRBV10-3 and TRBJ2-1, with TRBD1 matching over 7 bases. CDR3 size: 13 residues. The V gene's germline CDR1 is ENHRY and CDR2 SYGVKD. The junction had 6 bases not matched to a gene; V was cut back by 8 bases and J by 5 bases. The chain's CDR3 is CAIWNRGDNEQFF. DNA for the CDR3: TGTGCCATCTGGAACAGGGGAGACAATGAGCAGTTCTTC.

This clone was counted once. This chain uses TRBV19 with TRBJ1-1; the match to TRBD1 covers 7 bases. Germline V gene lookup returns CDR1 LNHDA and CDR2 SQIVND (reference sequence). J gave up 0 bases and V 6 bases, and 13 bases lay outside the gene matches. The CDR3 is made up of 17 amino acids. This CDR3 is CASRYTGAWVMNTEAFF. The DNA of the CDR3 is TGTGCCAGTAGATACACAGGGGCCTGGGTCATGAACACTGAAGCTTTCTTT.

This clone was counted a single time. The chain uses TRBV7-9 and TRBJ1-1, with TRBD1 identical over 8 bases. This CDR3 is built from 11 residues. The V segment lost 8 bases and the J segment 8 bases; nucleotides outside the gene matches: 4. Germline loops: CDR1 SEHNR, CDR2 FQNEAQ (reference sequence). This CDR3 reads CASLGQDEAFF. The CDR3 nucleotides are TGTGCCAGCCTGGGACAGGACGAAGCTTTCTTT.

The gene calls are TRBV5-1 and TRBJ1-1, with D unclear. V was cut by 5 bases and J by 1 base, with 12 bases left in between. Germline-derived CDR1 and CDR2 are SGHRS and YFSETQ. The length of the CDR3 is 14 residues. The CDR3: CASRPGTANTEAFF. The CDR3 DNA is TGCGCCAGCAGACCAGGCACCGCGAACACTGAAGCTTTCTTT.

The V and J genes are TRBV28 and TRBJ2-7, with D perhaps matching TRBD2 (5 bases). The CDR3 spans 15 residues. Per the germline V gene, CDR1 is MDHEN and CDR2 is SYDVKM. V lost 3 bases to trimming and J lost 0 bases, with 12 bases between them. In DNA form, the CDR3 reads TGTGCCAGCAGTTTGCTACTAGATCGCTCCTACGAGCAGTACTTC. It is translated as CASSLLLDRSYEQYF.

The chain couples TRBV19 to TRBJ1-2; no definite D call. V was shortened by 4 bases and J by 8 bases, with 8 bases between the two germline ends. The germline V gene has CDR1 LNHDA and CDR2 SQIVND (reference sequence). The CDR3 spans 11 residues. The CDR3 loop reads CASSTSSGYTF. The CDR3 bases are TGTGCCAGTAGTACCAGCTCCGGCTACACCTTC. Filled out from reference TRBV19 and TRBJ1-2, the complete variable domain reads DGGITQSPKYLFRKEGQNVTLSCEQNLNHDAMYWYRQDPGQGLRLIYYSQIVNDFQKGDIAEGYSVSREKKESFPLTVTSAQKNPTAFYLCASSTSSGYTFGSGTRLTVV.

The CDR3 spells CASSLGQNTEAFF. DNA of the CDR3: TGTGCCAGCAGTTTGGGACAGAACACTGAAGCTTTCTTT. The gene calls are TRBV12-3 or TRBV12-4 and TRBJ1-1; D perhaps matches TRBD1 (6 bases). There are 13 residues in the CDR3. V lost 3 bases and J 1 base, leaving 6 bases between the germline ends.

The chain uses TRBV27 and TRBJ1-5, with a possible D match to TRBD1 (6 bases). Per germline, CDR1 MNHEY and CDR2 SMNVEV (reference sequence). CDR3 size: 14 residues. Trimming pared 5 bases from V and 6 bases from J, leaving 14 bases between. The CDR3 DNA reads as TGTGCCAGCAGTGCCCACAGGGAGATTCAGCCCCAGCATTTT. It yields the protein CASSAHREIQPQHF.

This CDR3 reads CAISHPSGDGDEQFF. Here the CDR3 DNA reads TGTGCCATCAGCCACCCTAGCGGGGATGGGGATGAGCAGTTCTTC. The rearrangement uses TRBV10-3 and TRBJ2-1; 9 positions agree with TRBD2. Per the germline V gene, CDR1 is ENHRY and CDR2 is SYGVKD. The V and J ends lost 6 bases and 8 bases, in that order; junction bases with no gene match: 11. The CDR3 has 15 amino acids.

This clone was recorded once. This chain uses TRBV18 with TRBJ2-1, with 10 bases fitting TRBD2. CDR1 and CDR2 (germline): KGHSH, LQKENI. The ends lost 5 bases at V and 2 bases at J; junction bases unmatched: 3. The CDR3 is made up of 15 amino acids. CDR3 DNA sequence: TGTGCCAGCTCAGCTAGCGGGGGAACCTACAATGAGCAGTTCTTC. Its protein is CASSASGGTYNEQFF.

V is TRBV27 and J is TRBJ2-3; D unclear. V was clipped by 1 base and J by 5 bases, with 4 bases between them. The CDR3 is 12 residues long. Germline lookup yields CDR1 MNHEY and CDR2 SMNVEV (reference sequence). The CDR3 here is CASSLYGDTQYF. DNA of the CDR3: TGTGCCAGCAGTTTATATGGAGATACGCAGTATTTT.